One T cell receptor beta chain is described in this entry. The antigen is not known. This sample is drawn from a study of CD8+ T cells in alopecia areata. Across the study: Treated patients took oral tofacitinib at 5 to 10 mg twice daily. Findings and limits, study-wide: Tofacitinib significantly lowered scalp clonality and expanded CD8+ clones among the top 100.

As for treatment: oral pan-JAK inhibitor, 5-10 mg twice daily. Both peripheral blood and punch biopsies of lesional scalp skin were obtained from patients who had alopecia areata. The authors extracted RNA and reverse transcribed it into cDNA as the sequencing template. Assay: immunoSEQ multiplex PCR; the TCRdb copy retains only in-frame clones and omits some. The sample has approximately 7,400 clones; around 66% are singletons. Germline loops: CDR1 GTSNPN, CDR2 SVGIG (reference sequence). This CDR3 spans 14 amino acids. V lost 4 bases, J lost 2 bases, and 8 bases stayed unmatched. This clonotype was obtained from a human donor with alopecia areata. The chain combines TRBV30 with TRBJ2-7; 7 positions match TRBD2. The material sequenced was skin, taken at week 4, from a patient treated with tofacitinib. For the CDR3, the DNA is TGTGCCTGGACCGGCGGGAGTTTCGCCTACGAGCAGTACTTC. Its translation is CAWTGGSFAYEQYF.